Below are 30 T cell receptor beta chains sequenced from a single sample in a study of blood T cell repertoires in COVID-19. Here immunoSEQ multiplex PCR was the method, and the copy in TCRdb shows in-frame clones only, minus some. The profile covers 250,000 or so clones, with around 89% appearing a single time and 2.1% taken by the ten largest. Sequencing input: peripheral blood. These receptors were obtained from a woman aged 60-75 years with COVID-19, enrolled during active disease.

The chain has TRBV19 and TRBJ2-1; D is perhaps TRBD2 (6 bases). Germline V gene sequence: CDR1 LNHDA, CDR2 SQIVND (reference sequence). This CDR3 comprises 14 residues. V was shortened by 3 bases and J by 6 bases, with 12 bases between the two germline ends. CDR3 in amino acids: CASSIRGGTNEQFF. For the CDR3, the DNA is TGTGCCAGTAGTATTCGGGGAGGAACCAATGAGCAGTTCTTC.

The rearrangement joins TRBV29-1 to TRBJ1-4; 7 bases fit TRBD1. From germline, CDR1 is SQVTM and CDR2 ANQGSEA. Trimming took 7 bases from V and 0 from J; bases not matched to a gene: 5. The CDR3 extends over 14 amino acids. The CDR3 bases are TGCAGCGAGGAGGACAGGTCAACTAATGAAAAACTGTTTTTT. This sequence encodes CSEEDRSTNEKLFF. Full variable domain (outside the CDR3, taken from reference TRBV29-1 and TRBJ1-4): SAVISQKPSRDICQRGTSLTIQCQVDSQVTMMFWYRQQPGQSLTLIATANQGSEATYESGFVIDKFPISRPNLTFSTLTVSNMSPEDSSIYLCSEEDRSTNEKLFFGSGTQLSVL.

This chain uses TRBV27 with TRBJ2-7; TRBD2 aligns across 10 bases. V was clipped by 6 bases and J by 2 bases; unmatched bases: 1. Germline V CDR1 and CDR2: MNHEY, SMNVEV (reference sequence). This CDR3 has 13 amino acids. The CDR3 sequence is CASSLAGAYEQYF. In nucleotides, the CDR3 is TGTGCCAGCAGCCTAGCGGGGGCCTACGAGCAGTACTTC.

The chain joins TRBV6-6 to TRBJ2-6; D gene ambiguous. Germline V gene sequence: CDR1 MNHNY, CDR2 SVGAGI (reference sequence). V was trimmed by 6 bases and J by 0 bases, leaving 12 bases between them. The CDR3 spans 16 residues. The CDR3 DNA follows: TGTGCCAGCAGCAACCGGCCGGGCTCTGGGGCCAACGTCCTGACTTTC. Residues: CASSNRPGSGANVLTF.

The genes are TRBV4-3 and TRBJ2-2; a possible D gene is TRBD1 (6 bases). Per the germline V gene, CDR1 is LGHNA and CDR2 is YSLEER. Trimming pared 0 bases from V and 6 bases from J, leaving 8 bases between. CDR3 size: 14 residues. This chain's CDR3 is CASSQEQGAGELFF. CDR3 DNA sequence: TGCGCCAGCAGCCAAGAACAGGGTGCCGGGGAGCTGTTTTTT.

J is TRBJ2-3 and V is TRBV30; the D gene is possibly TRBD1 (5 bases). Germline-derived CDR1 and CDR2 are GTSNPN and SVGIG (reference sequence). CDR3 size: 18 residues. V lost 3 bases and J 2 bases, leaving 24 bases between the germline ends. The CDR3 protein is CAWRYSRTHGHFTDTQYF. CDR3 nucleotides: TGTGCCTGGAGATACTCCAGGACACACGGACACTTCACAGATACGCAGTATTTT.

The chain carries TRBV13 and TRBJ1-1, with 9 nucleotides matching TRBD1. CDR1 and CDR2 from the germline V gene are PRHDT and FYEKMQ (reference sequence). The CDR3 loop spans 15 amino acids. The V segment lost 4 bases and the J segment 11 bases; nucleotides outside the gene matches: 14. The CDR3 region has the DNA TGTGCCAGCAGCTCCCTTGGGGGACAGGGTTCGAGGGCTTTCTTT. Its translation: CASSSLGGQGSRAFF.

The V call is TRBV7-2, the J call TRBJ1-6; 7 nucleotides line up with TRBD1. CDR1 is SGHTA and CDR2 is FQGNSA in the germline V gene. V shed 4 bases and J 13 bases; nucleotides not matched to a gene: 7. This CDR3 comprises 13 residues. The CDR3 bases are TGTGCCAGCAGCTCGGACAGGTTTGCGCCCCTCCACTTT. Residues: CASSSDRFAPLHF.

This clone has a single count. J is TRBJ2-5 and V is TRBV3-1 (or the pseudogene TRBV3-2); D is possibly TRBD1 (5 bases). V was clipped by 4 bases and J by 3 bases, with 6 bases between them. The CDR3 has 12 residues. Germline CDR1 is LGHDT and CDR2 is YNNKEL (reference sequence). Here the CDR3 reads CASSPQEETQYF. Here the CDR3 DNA reads TGTGCCAGCAGCCCACAGGAAGAGACCCAGTACTTC.

This chain uses TRBV6-5 with TRBJ2-3, with D possibly matching TRBD2 (5 bases). Germline V gene sequence: CDR1 MNHEY, CDR2 SVGAGI. The CDR3 is 12 amino acids. The ends were cut back, 8 bases at V and 4 bases at J, with 10 bases in the middle. Here the CDR3 reads CASGGSADTQYF. DNA of the CDR3: TGTGCCAGCGGAGGTTCGGCAGATACGCAGTATTTT.

The chain has TRBV11-2 and TRBJ2-3, with D possibly being TRBD2 (5 bases). Between the trimmed V and J ends, which lost 4 bases and 0 bases, there was a span of 14 bases. CDR3 length equals 16 residues. The germline V gene has CDR1 SGHAT and CDR2 FQNNGV. CDR3 in amino acids: CASSSPQGSSTDTQYF. Here the CDR3 DNA reads TGTGCCAGCAGCTCCCCCCAAGGGAGTAGCACAGATACGCAGTATTTT.

This chain joins TRBV19 and TRBJ1-1, with TRBD1 matching over 9 bases. Germline trimming cut 4 bases from V and 3 bases from J; bases unmatched to any gene: 6. CDR1 and CDR2 from the germline V gene are LNHDA and SQIVND (reference sequence). This CDR3 is built from 15 residues. For the CDR3, the DNA is TGTGCCAGTAGTACCCGACAGGGGGGGGACACTGAAGCTTTCTTT. It yields the protein CASSTRQGGDTEAFF.

V and J are TRBV7-9 and TRBJ2-3, with a tentative D call TRBD2 (5 bases). With 3 bases removed from V and 4 bases from J, the gap between germline ends came to 14 bases. Per the germline V gene, CDR1 is SEHNR and CDR2 is FQNEAQ (reference sequence). There are 15 residues in the CDR3. CDR3 coding DNA: TGTGCCAGCAGCTTTGGGAGCCCCGGGGCAGATACGCAGTATTTT. As protein: CASSFGSPGADTQYF. Together with reference TRBV7-9 and TRBJ2-3, the CDR3 gives the full variable domain: DTGVSQNPRHKITKRGQNVTFRCDPISEHNRLYWYRQTLGQGPEFLTYFQNEAQLEKSRLLSDRFSAERPKGSFSTLEIQRTEQGDSAMYLCASSFGSPGADTQYFGPGTRLTVL.

In this sample, this clone turned up a few times. The chain recombines TRBV19 with TRBJ1-4; D ambiguous. V was shortened by 4 bases and J by 0 bases, with 9 bases between the two germline ends. This CDR3 comprises 15 residues. Germline CDR1 is LNHDA and CDR2 is SQIVND (reference sequence). As DNA, the CDR3 is TGTGCCAGTAGTAGCTCGGGTGCAACTAATGAAAAACTGTTTTTT. Amino acids: CASSSSGATNEKLFF.

The J gene is TRBJ2-7, the V gene TRBV4-1; tentative D call: TRBD1 (5 bases). Trimming stripped 0 bases from V and 1 base from J, with 13 bases between. Germline V gene lookup returns CDR1 MGHRA and CDR2 YSYEKL. The CDR3 consists of 16 residues. The CDR3 here is CASSQEVQGWSYEQYF. The DNA of the CDR3 is TGCGCCAGCAGCCAAGAGGTGCAGGGTTGGTCCTACGAGCAGTACTTC.

The chain carries TRBV25-1 and TRBJ2-7, with TRBD1 matching 8 bases. J lost 3 bases, V lost 5 bases, and 12 bases had no gene match. The CDR3 extends over 16 amino acids. Germline V lookup: CDR1 MGHDK, CDR2 SYGVNS. This chain's CDR3 is CASSLRTGSHGYEQYF. Here the CDR3 DNA reads TGTGCCAGCAGTTTACGGACAGGGTCCCACGGCTACGAGCAGTACTTC.

This chain joins TRBV4-1 and TRBJ2-1, with 8 nucleotides matching TRBD1. Germline trimming cut 0 bases from V and 7 bases from J; bases unmatched to any gene: 5. CDR1 and CDR2 (germline): MGHRA, YSYEKL. The length of the CDR3 is 15 residues. The CDR3 DNA reads TGCGCCAGCAGCCAAGAAAGGGACAGGCGTAATGAGCAGTTCTTC. Amino acids: CASSQERDRRNEQFF.

The chain couples TRBV29-1 to TRBJ2-7, with TRBD2 matching over 7 bases. The V segment lost 3 bases and the J segment 3 bases; nucleotides outside the gene matches: 14. The CDR3 consists of 16 residues. Germline CDR1 SQVTM, CDR2 ANQGSEA. CDR3 DNA: TGCAGCGTTGACGGGGTTCGGGGGGTTTCCAACTACGAGCAGTACTTC. This encodes CSVDGVRGVSNYEQYF.

The chain recombines TRBV25-1 with TRBJ1-4, with 8 bases lining up with TRBD1. The CDR3 consists of 15 residues. With V trimmed by 3 bases and J by 2 bases, 2 bases remained unmatched. Germline loops: CDR1 MGHDK, CDR2 SYGVNS. CDR3 nucleotides: TGTGCCAGCAGTGATACAGGGGGGACTAATGAAAAACTGTTTTTT. Translating it yields CASSDTGGTNEKLFF.

This chain uses TRBV2 with TRBJ1-2; D is ambiguous. Deletions cut 4 bases from V and 4 bases from J, with 13 bases between. This CDR3 is 14 amino acids long. Germline CDR1 SNHLY, CDR2 FYNNEI. CDR3 in DNA: TGTGCCAGCAGTGCTAGTCGGAGCTCCTATGGCTACACCTTC. It encodes CASSASRSSYGYTF.

This sequence joins TRBV7-2 and TRBJ2-7; TRBD2 aligns across 14 bases. The V gene end was trimmed by 1 base and the J gene end by 4 bases; junction bases not matched to a gene: 6. The CDR3 covers 17 residues. The germline CDR1 and CDR2 sequences are SGHTA and FQGNSA. The DNA for the CDR3 is TGTGCCAGCAGCTTAGAAGGGGGACTAGCGGGGGCTTACGAGCAGTACTTC. Translation gives CASSLEGGLAGAYEQYF.

The sample holds a few counts of this clone. One junction end does not reproduce the germline sequence, and a read error may be involved. The genes are TRBV6-1 and TRBJ1-3; D call uncertain. The germline CDR1 and CDR2 sequences are MNHNS and SASEGT. CDR3 length: 13 residues. This CDR3 reads CASSEAGGSTIYF. The CDR3 DNA reads as TGTGCCAGCAGTGAAGCAGGAGGAAGCACCATATATTTT.

This chain joins TRBV30 and TRBJ1-6, with 9 nucleotides matching TRBD1. Trimming took 2 bases from V and 2 from J; bases not matched to a gene: 4. Germline loops: CDR1 GTSNPN, CDR2 SVGIG (reference sequence). This CDR3 spans 16 amino acids. CDR3 in amino acids: CAWSWTGVTYNSPLHF. The CDR3 DNA is TGTGCCTGGAGTTGGACAGGGGTAACCTATAATTCACCCCTCCACTTT.

V and J are TRBV25-1 and TRBJ1-3; D ambiguous. The CDR3 has 15 residues. V was cut by 3 bases and J by 0 bases, with 9 bases left in between. CDR1 and CDR2 from the germline V gene are MGHDK and SYGVNS. Here the CDR3 DNA reads TGTGCCAGCAGTGAGGGAGGGATCTCTGGAAACACCATATATTTT. Protein sequence: CASSEGGISGNTIYF.

This rearrangement joins TRBV7-2 to TRBJ1-6; unclear D gene. CDR3 size: 15 residues. Germline lookup yields CDR1 SGHTA and CDR2 FQGNSA. Between the trimmed V and J ends, which lost 5 bases and 10 bases, there was a span of 18 bases. The CDR3 region is CASSQTGPRGSPLHF. Written as DNA, the CDR3 is TGTGCCAGCAGCCAAACTGGTCCCCGGGGATCACCCCTCCACTTT.

The chain recombines TRBV2 with TRBJ2-7, with a possible D match to TRBD2 (6 bases). The CDR3 totals 15 residues. Trimming took off 5 bases at V and 3 bases at J, with 17 bases between the two ends. CDR1 and CDR2 (germline): SNHLY, FYNNEI. CDR3 DNA sequence: TGTGCCAGCAGTCCTCCCACTAGCTACTACTACGAGCAGTACTTC. Translation: CASSPPTSYYYEQYF.

The chain couples TRBV7-3 to TRBJ1-1; D is unresolved. The V gene lost 6 bases and the J gene lost 4 bases, with 15 bases spanning the gap. The CDR3 runs 14 residues. The germline gives CDR1 SGHTA, CDR2 FQGTGA. The CDR3 here is CASSLNVGSTEAFF. As DNA, the CDR3 is TGTGCCAGCAGTCTTAACGTGGGGAGCACTGAAGCTTTCTTT.

Here the CDR3 reads CATSRDRRVAGVGETQYF. The CDR3 DNA reads as TGTGCCACCAGCAGAGATCGCCGGGTAGCGGGGGTTGGGGAGACCCAGTACTTC. The J gene is TRBJ2-5, the V gene TRBV15, with 9 bases fitting TRBD2. Germline-derived CDR1 and CDR2 are LNHNV and YYDKDF (reference sequence). J was trimmed by 5 bases and V by 0 bases; bases with no gene match: 13. The length of the CDR3 is 18 residues. Using reference TRBV15 and TRBJ2-5 for the parts outside the CDR3, the full variable domain is DAMVIQNPRYQVTQFGKPVTLSCSQTLNHNVMYWYQQKSSQAPKLLFHYYDKDFNNEADTPDNFQSRRPNTSFCFLDIRSPGLGDTAMYLCATSRDRRVAGVGETQYFGPGTRLLVL.

The chain uses TRBV18 and TRBJ1-3; 7 nucleotides line up with TRBD1. The germline V gene encodes CDR1 KGHSH and CDR2 LQKENI. V trimming: 0 bases; J trimming: 4 bases; junction bases outside the gene matches: 6. The CDR3 length is 16 residues. CDR3 nucleotide sequence: TGTGCCAGCTCACCACCATCGACAGGGCAGGGAAACACCATATATTTT. Its protein product is CASSPPSTGQGNTIYF. Looking up the rest from reference TRBV18 and TRBJ1-3 gives the full variable domain: NAGVMQNPRHLVRRRGQEARLRCSPMKGHSHVYWYRQLPEEGLKFMVYLQKENIIDESGMPKERFSAEFPKEGPSILRIQQVVRGDSAAYFCASSPPSTGQGNTIYFGEGSWLTVV.

This clone came up a few times. The chain joins TRBV4-2 to TRBJ1-4; TRBD1 matches at 8 bases. The CDR3 is made up of 15 amino acids. With 2 bases clipped from V and 5 bases from J, the junction kept 4 bases outside the gene matches. Germline values: CDR1 LGHNA, CDR2 YNFKEQ. The DNA of the CDR3 is TGTGCCAGCAGCCAATTACAGGGGGGGAATGAAAAACTGTTTTTT. Translating it yields CASSQLQGGNEKLFF.